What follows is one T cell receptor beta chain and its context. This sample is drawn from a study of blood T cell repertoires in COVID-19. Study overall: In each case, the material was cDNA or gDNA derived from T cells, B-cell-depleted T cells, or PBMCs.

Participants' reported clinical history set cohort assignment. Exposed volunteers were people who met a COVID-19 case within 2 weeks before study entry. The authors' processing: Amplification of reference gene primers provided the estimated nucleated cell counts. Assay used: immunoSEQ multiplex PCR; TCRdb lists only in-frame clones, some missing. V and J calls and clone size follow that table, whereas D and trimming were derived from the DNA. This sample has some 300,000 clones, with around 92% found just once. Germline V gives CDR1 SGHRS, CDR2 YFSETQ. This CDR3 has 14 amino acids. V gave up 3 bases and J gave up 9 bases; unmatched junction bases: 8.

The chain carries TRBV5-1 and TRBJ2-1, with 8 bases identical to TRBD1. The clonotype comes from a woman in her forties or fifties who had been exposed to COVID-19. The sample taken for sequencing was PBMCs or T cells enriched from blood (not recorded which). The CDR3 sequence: CASSWTGTGGEQFF. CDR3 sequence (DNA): TGCGCCAGCAGCTGGACCGGGACAGGTGGTGAGCAGTTCTTC. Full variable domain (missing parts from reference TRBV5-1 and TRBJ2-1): KAGVTQTPRYLIKTRGQQVTLSCSPISGHRSVSWYQQTPGQGLQFLFEYFSETQRNKGNFPGRFSGRQFSNSRSEMNVSTLELGDSALYLCASSWTGTGGEQFFGPGTRLTVL.